A single sample gave rise to the 21 T cell receptor beta chains below, sequenced in a study of cytomegalovirus exposure and HLA in healthy donors. A multiplex PCR was run with 60 Vbeta primers and 13 Jbeta primers. The assay was immunoSEQ multiplex PCR, and TCRdb's table has in-frame clones only and misses some. The sample records under 150,000 clones, roughly four fifths being singletons. Specimen: PBMCs. These receptors were taken from a male donor in good health and CMV-seropositive.

This clone was observed once. The chain uses TRBV30 and TRBJ1-3; maybe TRBD1 (5 bases). V shed 0 bases and J shed 1 base, with 10 bases lying between them. Germline-derived CDR1 and CDR2 are GTSNPN and SVGIG (reference sequence). The CDR3 spans 15 residues. This chain's CDR3 is CAWSVGVPSGNTIYF. The DNA of the CDR3 is TGTGCCTGGAGTGTAGGGGTCCCATCTGGAAACACCATATATTTT.

The chain employs TRBV10-3 and TRBJ2-5; tentatively, D is TRBD1 (9 bases). Trimming shortened V by 6 bases and J by 5 bases, and 22 bases separated the two germline ends. CDR3 length: 16 residues. Germline loops: CDR1 ENHRY, CDR2 SYGVKD. CDR3 loop: CAIRGQGSGRAETQYF. The CDR3 DNA is TGTGCCATCAGGGGACAGGGAAGCGGGAGAGCGGAGACCCAGTACTTC.

This clone was counted a few times. This chain uses TRBV28 with TRBJ1-1, with a weak D call TRBD1 (6 bases). Trimming stripped 5 bases from V and 2 bases from J, with 18 bases between. The length of the CDR3 is 16 residues. Germline V CDR1 and CDR2: MDHEN, SYDVKM. The CDR3 is CASSLRGQLQNTEAFF. In DNA, the CDR3 is TGTGCCAGCAGTCTCCGAGGACAGTTACAAAACACTGAAGCTTTCTTT.

The sample holds one count of this clone. The chain is built from TRBV9 and TRBJ2-1; 10 nucleotides agree with TRBD2. The CDR3 is 15 residues long. CDR1 SGDLS and CDR2 YYNGEE come from the germline V gene. The ends lost 5 bases at V and 5 bases at J; junction bases unmatched: 7. CDR3 bases: TGTGCCAGCAGTTATCTAGCGGGAGCGGACAATGAGCAGTTCTTC. Its protein is CASSYLAGADNEQFF. Together with reference TRBV9 and TRBJ2-1, the CDR3 gives the full variable domain: DSGVTQTPKHLITATGQRVTLRCSPRSGDLSVYWYQQSLDQGLQFLIQYYNGEERAKGNILERFSAQQFPDLHSELNLSSLELGDSALYFCASSYLAGADNEQFFGPGTRLTVL.

V is TRBV19 and J is TRBJ2-5; 8 bases fit TRBD2. The end of the DNA fits TRBJ2-7 better, so the J call may be wrong. Germline CDR1 reads LNHDA; CDR2 reads SQIVND (reference sequence). The CDR3 has 15 amino acids. CDR3 sequence reads: CASSILAGKPYEQYF. The DNA of the CDR3 is TGTGCCAGTAGTATACTAGCGGGTAAGCCCTACGAGCAGTACTTC.

The rearrangement links TRBV5-1 to TRBJ1-6; 7 positions agree with TRBD1. The CDR3 consists of 15 residues. In germline, CDR1 is SGHRS, CDR2 YFSETQ. With 0 bases clipped from V and 6 bases from J, the junction kept 3 bases outside the gene matches. This CDR3 is CASSLGAGGNSPLHF. In nucleotides, the CDR3 is TGCGCCAGCAGCTTGGGGGCAGGGGGTAATTCACCCCTCCACTTT. Drawing the rest from reference TRBV5-1 and TRBJ1-6, the complete variable domain is KAGVTQTPRYLIKTRGQQVTLSCSPISGHRSVSWYQQTPGQGLQFLFEYFSETQRNKGNFPGRFSGRQFSNSRSEMNVSTLELGDSALYLCASSLGAGGNSPLHFGNGTRLTVT.

J is TRBJ2-7 and V is TRBV27; the match to TRBD1 covers 7 bases. J gave up 6 bases and V 3 bases, and 8 bases lay outside the gene matches. CDR1 and CDR2 from the germline V gene are MNHEY and SMNVEV (reference sequence). The CDR3 has 14 residues. The CDR3 coding sequence is TGTGCCAGCAGTTTCCGCCGGGACAGCCCCGAGCAGTACTTC. Its protein is CASSFRRDSPEQYF.

The CDR3, as DNA: TGCAGCGTTAGGCCGGAGAGCTCCTACGAGCAGTACTTC. Protein product: CSVRPESSYEQYF. The gene calls are TRBV29-1 and TRBJ2-7, with D unresolved. This CDR3 is 13 amino acids long. Trimming took 5 bases from V and 0 from J, leaving 11 bases between them. Germline V CDR1 and CDR2: SQVTM, ANQGSEA.

The chain couples TRBV11-2 to TRBJ2-7, with D possibly being TRBD1 (5 bases). The CDR3 contains 16 residues. V shed 5 bases and J shed 4 bases, with 21 bases lying between them. CDR1 and CDR2 (germline): SGHAT, FQNNGV. This chain's CDR3 is CASSTPGSPMSYEQYF. CDR3 nucleotides: TGTGCCAGCAGCACACCAGGGTCCCCGATGAGTTACGAGCAGTACTTC.

The CDR3 region has the DNA TGTGCCAGCAGTTTATTGGGGGCTGATGGCTACACCTTC. It yields the protein CASSLLGADGYTF. The V gene is TRBV27, the J gene TRBJ1-2; TRBD1 is a possible D gene (6 bases). Germline values: CDR1 MNHEY, CDR2 SMNVEV (reference sequence). The CDR3 is 13 residues long. Trimming shortened V by 1 base and J by 6 bases, and 9 bases separated the two germline ends.

The chain links TRBV28 to TRBJ2-7; D call uncertain. Germline V gene lookup returns CDR1 MDHEN and CDR2 SYDVKM. Trimming pared 3 bases from V and 5 bases from J, leaving 20 bases between. This CDR3 region has 16 residues. The CDR3 region has the DNA TGTGCCAGCAGTTTTTGGTTCTCGGCTGACAAAGACGAGCAGTACTTC. It encodes CASSFWFSADKDEQYF. Full variable domain (remainder filled in from reference TRBV28 and TRBJ2-7): DVKVTQSSRYLVKRTGEKVFLECVQDMDHENMFWYRQDPGLGLRLIYFSYDVKMKEKGDIPEGYSVSREKKERFSLILESASTNQTSMYLCASSFWFSADKDEQYFGPGTRLTVT.

V gene TRBV5-4 combines with J gene TRBJ1-1, with a tentative D call TRBD1 (6 bases). Germline V lookup: CDR1 SGHNT, CDR2 YYREEE (reference sequence). CDR3 length: 15 amino acids. V was trimmed by 4 bases and J by 6 bases, leaving 19 bases between them. Written as DNA, the CDR3 is TGTGCCAGCAGCGTGAGCGGGGGGCGCCGACCTGAAGCTTTCTTT. Translating it yields CASSVSGGRRPEAFF.

The gene calls are TRBV6-6 and TRBJ1-1, with D possibly TRBD1 on 6 matching bases. CDR1 MNHNY and CDR2 SVGAGI come from the germline V gene (reference sequence). There are 16 residues in the CDR3. Deletions cut 3 bases from V and 4 bases from J, with 18 bases between. CDR3 nucleotides: TGTGCCAGCAGTTATGTAGTGAGGGGGTTAGGCACTGAAGCTTTCTTT. Amino acids: CASSYVVRGLGTEAFF.

The genes are TRBV29-1 and TRBJ2-5; 8 nucleotides agree with TRBD1. The V gene's germline CDR1 is SQVTM and CDR2 ANQGSEA. There are 15 residues in the CDR3. Trimming removed 3 bases from V and 5 bases from J; junction bases left unmatched: 11. CDR3 nucleotide sequence: TGCAGCGTTGAGGACAGGGCAAATGCCGGGGAGACCCAGTACTTC. Translating it yields CSVEDRANAGETQYF.

The genes are TRBV19 and TRBJ1-2; TRBD1 agrees at 10 bases. The V gene end was trimmed by 5 bases and the J gene end by 3 bases; junction bases not matched to a gene: 6. Germline lookup yields CDR1 LNHDA and CDR2 SQIVND (reference sequence). CDR3 length equals 15 residues. The CDR3 DNA follows: TGTGCCAGTAGTCTCCAGGACAGGGGGTACTATGGCTACACCTTC. Translating gives CASSLQDRGYYGYTF.

This clone was seen a few times. The chain's CDR3 is CASSTSLETYEQYF. The CDR3 DNA reads TGTGCCAGTAGTACCTCCCTGGAGACCTACGAGCAGTACTTC. The chain employs TRBV19 and TRBJ2-7; D uncertain. This CDR3 has 14 amino acids. Germline V CDR1 and CDR2: LNHDA, SQIVND (reference sequence). Trimming shortened V by 4 bases and J by 2 bases, and 12 bases separated the two germline ends.

The rearrangement joins TRBV9 to TRBJ2-3; D unclear. V was pared by 0 bases and J by 4 bases, with 9 bases between. The CDR3 sequence is 14 residues long. Germline loops: CDR1 SGDLS, CDR2 YYNGEE. In DNA form, the CDR3 reads TGTGCCAGCAGCGTAGCTGTCCAGGCAGATACGCAGTATTTT. This encodes CASSVAVQADTQYF. Drawing the rest from reference TRBV9 and TRBJ2-3, the complete variable domain is DSGVTQTPKHLITATGQRVTLRCSPRSGDLSVYWYQQSLDQGLQFLIQYYNGEERAKGNILERFSAQQFPDLHSELNLSSLELGDSALYFCASSVAVQADTQYFGPGTRLTVL.

This sequence joins TRBV28 and TRBJ2-5; TRBD1 might be the D (5 bases). This CDR3 is 12 amino acids long. V was trimmed by 7 bases and J by 0 bases, leaving 6 bases between them. Per germline, CDR1 MDHEN and CDR2 SYDVKM. The CDR3 protein is CASKGYQETQYF. The CDR3 DNA sequence: TGTGCCAGCAAGGGGTACCAAGAGACCCAGTACTTC. Full variable domain (remainder filled in from reference TRBV28 and TRBJ2-5): DVKVTQSSRYLVKRTGEKVFLECVQDMDHENMFWYRQDPGLGLRLIYFSYDVKMKEKGDIPEGYSVSREKKERFSLILESASTNQTSMYLCASKGYQETQYFGPGTRLLVL.

V is TRBV5-6 and J is TRBJ2-5, with TRBD2 matching 7 bases. V lost 0 bases to trimming and J lost 5 bases; unmatched junction nucleotides: 4. CDR1 and CDR2 from the germline V gene are SGHDT and YYEEEE. The CDR3 totals 14 residues. CDR3 nucleotides: TGTGCCAGCAGCTTGGACTGGGGAGGGGAGACCCAGTACTTC. The encoded protein is CASSLDWGGETQYF.

The V gene is TRBV7-2, the J gene TRBJ1-2; 7 bases match TRBD1. The V segment lost 2 bases and the J segment 3 bases; nucleotides outside the gene matches: 0. The CDR3 is made up of 13 amino acids. Germline V gene sequence: CDR1 SGHTA, CDR2 FQGNSA. DNA for the CDR3: TGTGCCAGCAGCTTAACAGGGGACTATGGCTACACCTTC. This translates into CASSLTGDYGYTF.

This chain links TRBV7-8 with TRBJ1-1, with D tentatively TRBD1 (5 bases). The CDR3 is 15 amino acids. The germline gives CDR1 SGHVS, CDR2 FQNEAQ. V was shortened by 5 bases and J by 3 bases, with 16 bases between the two germline ends. The CDR3 loop reads CASSPTALRDTEAFF. The DNA for the CDR3 is TGTGCCAGCAGCCCGACAGCACTAAGGGACACTGAAGCTTTCTTT.